The TCR beta chain under discussion was sequenced for a study of shared clonotypes between healthy human individuals. Clones were read by immunoSEQ multiplex PCR, and TCRdb kept only the in-frame ones, dropping some. Here the sample spans 2 million to 3 million clones, roughly 93% being singletons. V trimming: 6 bases; J trimming: 4 bases; junction bases outside the gene matches: 8. The CDR3 covers 14 residues. Germline V gene sequence: CDR1 MNHEY, CDR2 SMNVEV (reference sequence). Sequenced input: naive CD4+ T cells from PBMCs. The subset: CD45RA+ positively selected. The chain recombines TRBV27 with TRBJ1-2, with 7 bases identical to TRBD1. The source is a man aged 18 to 29 in good health. Some clones in this sample may be carry-over from other donors' samples. The CDR3 reads CASRLTGAGYGYTF. The CDR3 DNA follows: TGTGCCAGCAGGCTAACAGGGGCAGGCTATGGCTACACCTTC.